This T cell receptor beta chain stems from a study of Ad26.COV2.S vaccination and SARS-CoV-2 variants. Findings of the study overall: Substantial breadth in spike-specific CD8+ and CD4+ T cell responses was reportedly seen after vaccination.

Germline-derived CDR1 and CDR2 are SGHVS and FQNEAQ. CDR3 length equals 15 residues. V gave up 1 base and J gave up 9 bases, with 19 bases separating them. Concerning this clone: What it binds is not known.

The repertoire was sequenced with immunoSEQ multiplex PCR; TCRdb's copy has only in-frame clones and lacks some. The data contain fewer than 100,000 clones, approximately 81% of them singletons. The receptor's source is a human donor who had recovered from COVID-19. This rearrangement joins TRBV7-8 to TRBJ2-7, with D possibly matching TRBD1 (5 bases). The sequencing used peripheral blood, collected after recovery from COVID-19. CDR3 DNA: TGTGCCAGCAGCTTAGGGACGGATCAAAGGGGCCTGCAGTACTTC. Protein product: CASSLGTDQRGLQYF.